This TCR beta chain was recovered during a study of blood T cell repertoires in COVID-19. Study-level background: Sample material is recorded as cDNA or gDNA derived from T cells, B-cell-depleted T cells, or PBMCs.

Those who participated ranged in age from about 18 to 89 years and resided in about 24 US areas. Participants reported their clinical history, and cohort assignment relied on those reports. The authors' processing: Estimation of nucleated cell counts was performed using reference gene primer amplification. Sequenced by immunoSEQ multiplex PCR; TCRdb stores in-frame clones only, minus some. That table gives V, J and clone size, and the DNA gave D and trimming. The data hold approximately 480,000 clones, with approximately 86% observed a single time. Trimming cost V 10 bases and J 2 bases; bases outside gene matches: 9. In germline, CDR1 is MDHEN, CDR2 SYDVKM. The CDR3 runs to 14 residues.

This clonotype originated in a woman aged 18-29 years who had recovered from COVID-19. Source material: PBMCs or T cells enriched from blood (not recorded which). The rearrangement uses TRBV28 and TRBJ1-2; 8 bases agree with TRBD1. The CDR3 DNA reads TGTGCCACCCTCGGGAGACAGGGGAACTATGGCTACACCTTC. Its protein is CATLGRQGNYGYTF.